Listed here are 12 T cell receptor beta chains from one sample, sequenced in a study of beta chain features in type 1 diabetes. Every isolated RNA sample was fully reverse transcribed, so sequencing captured expressed TCRB transcripts. Clones were sequenced by immunoSEQ multiplex PCR, and TCRdb holds only the in-frame ones, with some missing. The data show 900,000 or so clones, roughly 17% seen once. Specimen: naive CD4+ T cells from blood. These receptors all come from a woman aged 18-30 years in good health.

The chain employs TRBV28 and TRBJ1-2, with 7 bases identical to TRBD1. V lost 1 base, J lost 5 bases, and 7 bases stayed unmatched. The germline CDR1 and CDR2 sequences are MDHEN and SYDVKM. This CDR3 is 15 amino acids long. Written as DNA, the CDR3 is TGTGCCAGCAGTTTATCGGGACGACAGGGTTATGGCTACACCTTC. This gives the protein CASSLSGRQGYGYTF.

There are a few counts of this clone. The chain is built from TRBV29-1 and TRBJ2-4, with D possibly being TRBD2 (6 bases). Trimming removed 6 bases at V and 6 bases at J, with 12 bases between. Per the germline V gene, CDR1 is SQVTM and CDR2 is ANQGSEA. CDR3 length equals 12 residues. DNA for the CDR3: TGCAGCGTAGAGGGACTTGGAAACATTCAGTACTTC. Translated, it gives CSVEGLGNIQYF.

Only a few counts were recorded for this clone. The rearrangement joins TRBV6-5 to TRBJ2-5; TRBD2 might be the D (6 bases). Trimming shortened V by 4 bases and J by 5 bases, and 14 bases separated the two germline ends. This CDR3 is built from 14 residues. CDR1 is MNHEY, CDR2 SVGAGI, per germline. The CDR3 loop reads CASSSWDSRETQYF. The DNA for the CDR3 is TGTGCCAGCAGTTCATGGGACTCTCGGGAGACCCAGTACTTC.

This chain connects TRBV7-9 to TRBJ2-3, with a possible D match to TRBD1 (6 bases). This CDR3 is built from 14 residues. V was trimmed by 4 bases and J by 4 bases, leaving 12 bases between them. In germline, CDR1 is SEHNR, CDR2 FQNEAQ (reference sequence). CDR3 residues: CASSSRGAADTQYF. CDR3 nucleotides: TGTGCCAGCAGCTCCAGGGGTGCGGCAGATACGCAGTATTTT.

This clone appeared once. This chain uses TRBV6-5 with TRBJ2-7; weak D call: TRBD1 (5 bases). Germline V gene data show CDR1 as MNHEY and CDR2 as SVGAGI. The V end was cut by 2 bases, the J end by 0 bases, with 8 bases between. CDR3 length: 14 amino acids. The CDR3 loop is CASSYNRFSYEQYF. The CDR3 DNA reads TGTGCCAGCAGTTACAACAGGTTCTCCTACGAGCAGTACTTC.

The CDR3 coding sequence is TGTGCCAGCAGTTACGCCAACTCTGGGGCCAACGTCCTGACTTTC. Translating it yields CASSYANSGANVLTF. The chain employs TRBV6-5 and TRBJ2-6; no clear D gene. Per germline, CDR1 MNHEY and CDR2 SVGAGI. Trimming pared 2 bases from V and 0 bases from J, leaving 5 bases between. This CDR3 is 15 amino acids long.

This chain links TRBV28 with TRBJ2-1; the D gene is possibly TRBD1 (6 bases). V lost 9 bases and J 0 bases, leaving 15 bases between the germline ends. CDR1 MDHEN and CDR2 SYDVKM come from the germline V gene. The CDR3 loop spans 15 amino acids. As DNA, the CDR3 is TGTGCCAGTACCGACAGGTTAAGCTCCTACAATGAGCAGTTCTTC. Amino acid sequence: CASTDRLSSYNEQFF. The full variable domain, rest sourced from reference TRBV28 and TRBJ2-1, is DVKVTQSSRYLVKRTGEKVFLECVQDMDHENMFWYRQDPGLGLRLIYFSYDVKMKEKGDIPEGYSVSREKKERFSLILESASTNQTSMYLCASTDRLSSYNEQFFGPGTRLTVL.

This clone was found a few times. The rearrangement uses TRBV28 and TRBJ2-6; D unresolved. Between the trimmed V and J ends, which lost 6 bases and 1 base, there was a span of 16 bases. This CDR3 is built from 17 residues. Germline V gene data show CDR1 as MDHEN and CDR2 as SYDVKM. In nucleotides, the CDR3 is TGTGCCAGCAGCCCATTCGCCGGTTTATCTGGGGCCAACGTCCTGACTTTC. Residues: CASSPFAGLSGANVLTF.

Ten or more counts support this clone. The chain links TRBV7-9 to TRBJ1-1; D possibly corresponds to TRBD1 (5 bases). V lost 3 bases and J lost 7, with 12 bases in between. The germline CDR1 and CDR2 sequences are SEHNR and FQNEAQ (reference sequence). The CDR3 consists of 13 residues. CDR3 loop: CASSFGKTDEAFF. DNA for the CDR3: TGTGCCAGCAGCTTCGGGAAGACAGATGAAGCTTTCTTT.

The chain has TRBV10-3 and TRBJ2-7, with D tentatively TRBD1 (6 bases). The germline V gene has CDR1 ENHRY and CDR2 SYGVKD. The CDR3 consists of 16 residues. Trimming removed 4 bases from V and 0 bases from J, with 16 bases in between. The CDR3 here is CAISVSGQRVSYEQYF. CDR3 nucleotide sequence: TGTGCCATCAGTGTTTCTGGACAGAGAGTCTCCTACGAGCAGTACTTC.

V and J are TRBV7-9 and TRBJ1-3; no clear D. V was cut by 1 base and J by 3 bases, with 4 bases left in between. The germline gives CDR1 SEHNR, CDR2 FQNEAQ (reference sequence). The CDR3 consists of 13 residues. The CDR3 loop reads CASSLGFGNTIYF. The CDR3 region has the DNA TGTGCCAGCAGCTTAGGCTTTGGAAACACCATATATTTT. Based on the CDR3 plus reference TRBV7-9 and TRBJ1-3, the full variable domain is DTGVSQNPRHKITKRGQNVTFRCDPISEHNRLYWYRQTLGQGPEFLTYFQNEAQLEKSRLLSDRFSAERPKGSFSTLEIQRTEQGDSAMYLCASSLGFGNTIYFGEGSWLTVV.

This clone was seen a handful of times. Other DNA sequences within the sample encode an identical CDR3. V gene TRBV27 combines with J gene TRBJ2-6; D unclear. The CDR3 covers 13 residues. Trimming shortened V by 0 bases and J by 3 bases, and 0 bases separated the two germline ends. CDR1 is MNHEY, CDR2 SMNVEV, per germline (reference sequence). CDR3 region: CASSLSGANVLTF. The CDR3, as DNA: TGTGCCAGCAGTTTATCTGGGGCCAACGTCCTGACTTTC.